Shown below are 29 T cell receptor beta chains from a single sample sequenced in a study of human T cells and chemical hapten exposure. TCRdb re-called the RACE reads with MiXCR, one entry per CDR3 protein. The sample carries under 70,000 distinct CDR3 sequences, 11% recorded once. Noted time point: pre-sensitization, week 0. Specified treatment: therapeutic diphenylcyclopropenone sensitization with weekly scalp DPC. The material sequenced was whole blood, taken in connection with sensitization to the hapten diphenylcyclopropenone (DPC). The receptors here all came from a woman aged 40 to 50 with alopecia areata. Some clones in this sample may be carry-over from other donors' samples.

CDR3 protein: CASSLQRGPLGELFF. CDR3 in DNA: TGTGCCAGCAGCCTCCAAAGGGGGCCGCTCGGGGAGCTGTTTTTT. The J gene is TRBJ2-2, the V gene TRBV7-8; 7 nucleotides line up with TRBD1. The germline CDR1 and CDR2 sequences are SGHVS and FQNEAQ. The V segment lost 5 bases and the J segment 7 bases; nucleotides outside the gene matches: 10. CDR3 length: 15 residues.

Concerning this clonotype: This sequence may be a read error, since a much larger clone differs from it by one base. This chain links TRBV5-6 with TRBJ2-1, with D perhaps TRBD1 (6 bases). The CDR3 covers 15 residues. Germline V gene data show CDR1 as SGHDT and CDR2 as YYEEEE. The CDR3 nucleotides read TGTGCCAGGAGCTCCGGGACACTAGTATACAATGAGCAGTTCTTC. It encodes CARSSGTLVYNEQFF.

Only a few counts were recorded for this clonotype. The chain combines TRBV28 with TRBJ1-5; D remains unclear. CDR3 length: 14 amino acids. V was shortened by 5 bases and J by 1 base, with 9 bases between the two germline ends. Germline V lookup: CDR1 MDHEN, CDR2 SYDVKM. The CDR3 bases are TGTGCCAGCAGTAACAGTCACAGCAATCAGCCCCAGCATTTT. Translated, it gives CASSNSHSNQPQHF.

This clonotype was detected ten times or more. The chain joins TRBV7-2 to TRBJ2-7; 9 nucleotides match TRBD2. Germline CDR1 reads SGHTA; CDR2 reads FQGNSA. Unmatched junction bases numbered 9, after V lost 8 bases and J lost 7 bases. This CDR3 is built from 13 residues. The CDR3 here is CASQAGGSREQYF. CDR3 sequence (DNA): TGTGCCAGCCAGGCGGGAGGGTCGCGGGAGCAGTACTTC.

This clonotype was detected many times. V is TRBV4-1 and J is TRBJ2-5, with D possibly TRBD2 on 5 matching bases. CDR1 is MGHRA and CDR2 is YSYEKL in the germline V gene. V lost 5 bases and J 4 bases, leaving 11 bases between the germline ends. The CDR3 runs 13 residues. CDR3 sequence: CASSWTRGETQYF. Written as DNA, the CDR3 is TGCGCCAGCAGCTGGACTCGAGGAGAGACCCAGTACTTC.

V is TRBV29-1 and J is TRBJ2-2; 12 nucleotides match TRBD2. The CDR3 is 14 amino acids. V dropped 6 bases and J dropped 6; count of bases not matched to a gene: 5. Germline V gene sequence: CDR1 SQVTM, CDR2 ANQGSEA. CDR3 sequence reads: CSVGASGRAGELFF. The DNA of the CDR3 is TGCAGCGTGGGGGCTAGCGGGAGGGCCGGGGAGCTGTTTTTT.

The CDR3 DNA sequence: TGCAGCGCTAATACCAGGGCAGGCACTGAAGCTTTCTTT. Translated: CSANTRAGTEAFF. The J gene is TRBJ1-1, the V gene TRBV29-1; the D gene is possibly TRBD1 (5 bases). The ends were cut back, 7 bases at V and 4 bases at J, with 16 bases in the middle. Germline V CDR1 and CDR2: SQVTM, ANQGSEA. The CDR3 extends over 13 amino acids.

This clonotype came up many times. The chain recombines TRBV6-2 or TRBV6-3 with TRBJ2-2; D gene uncertain. The V gene lost 8 bases and the J gene lost 0 bases, with 10 bases spanning the gap. The CDR3 is made up of 14 amino acids. Germline CDR1 reads MNHEY; CDR2 reads SVGEGT. The CDR3 is CASLWSPNTGELFF. The CDR3 DNA follows: TGTGCCAGCCTATGGTCCCCGAACACCGGGGAGCTGTTTTTT.

On this clonotype itself: Given a much more abundant clone one base away, this may be a read error. V and J are TRBV29-1 and TRBJ2-7; D remains ambiguous. Germline V gene sequence: CDR1 SQVTM, CDR2 ANQGSEA. The CDR3 runs 13 residues. The CDR3 here is CSVGTRLSYERYF. The CDR3 DNA reads as TGCAGCGTTGGGACGCGACTGTCCTACGAGCGGTACTTC.

This clonotype was detected ten times or more. This chain joins TRBV9 and TRBJ1-3; D remains unclear. Germline V gene sequence: CDR1 SGDLS, CDR2 YYNGEE. The CDR3 spans 13 residues. The V gene lost 4 bases and the J gene lost 1 base, with 6 bases spanning the gap. The DNA of the CDR3 is TGTGCCAGCAGCCTCAAGTCTGGAAACACCATATATTTT. Its protein is CASSLKSGNTIYF.

J is TRBJ2-7 and V is TRBV6-5; D remains ambiguous. V gave up 8 bases and J gave up 4 bases, with 12 bases separating them. This CDR3 contains 12 residues. Germline assignment: CDR1 MNHEY and CDR2 SVGAGI. CDR3: CASGSRAYEQYF. The CDR3 DNA is TGTGCCAGCGGCTCTCGGGCATACGAGCAGTACTTC.

Comments on this clonotype: This clone may be a read error of a much larger clone one base away. This chain uses TRBV7-2 with TRBJ2-4; D is unclear. This CDR3 has 15 residues. V was pared by 2 bases and J by 6 bases, with 14 bases between. The germline V gene encodes CDR1 SGHTA and CDR2 FQGNSA. CDR3 bases: TGTGCCAGCAGCTTATTCGGGCAGAATGCAAACATTCAGTACTTC. This translates into CASSLFGQNANIQYF. The variable domain in full, with the rest retrieved from reference TRBV7-2 and TRBJ2-4, is GAGVSQSPSNKVTEKGKDVELRCDPISGHTALYWYRQSLGQGLEFLIYFQGNSAPDKSGLPSDRFSAERTGGSVSTLTIQRTQQEDSAVYLCASSLFGQNANIQYFGAGTRLSVL.

The chain employs TRBV2 and TRBJ1-1; 9 bases agree with TRBD1. Germline V lookup: CDR1 SNHLY, CDR2 FYNNEI. With V trimmed by 6 bases and J by 6 bases, 8 bases remained unmatched. The CDR3 sequence is 14 residues long. In DNA, the CDR3 is TGTGCCAGCAGAAAACAGGGGGCCGGGGCTGAAGCTTTCTTT. Protein product: CASRKQGAGAEAFF.

This clonotype has at least ten counts. The chain has TRBV19 and TRBJ2-5; no firm D call. Germline V gene sequence: CDR1 LNHDA, CDR2 SQIVND (reference sequence). The CDR3 extends over 12 amino acids. V shed 8 bases and J shed 3 bases, with 10 bases lying between them. DNA for the CDR3: TGTGCCAGTGGGCTGGTGGAAGAGACCCAGTACTTC. Protein sequence: CASGLVEETQYF.

The chain links TRBV30 to TRBJ1-2; 7 bases match TRBD1. V dropped 7 bases and J dropped 4; count of bases not matched to a gene: 9. The CDR3 runs 13 residues. Germline loops: CDR1 GTSNPN, CDR2 SVGIG (reference sequence). This CDR3 is CASDRQGAYGYTF. DNA of the CDR3: TGTGCCTCCGACCGACAGGGTGCCTATGGCTACACCTTC.

The CDR3 coding sequence is TGCGCCAGCAGCCGAGTACAGGGACGAGCTTTCTTT. Encoded protein: CASSRVQGRAFF. This chain connects TRBV4-3 to TRBJ1-1; TRBD1 is a possible D gene (6 bases). Germline V CDR1 and CDR2: LGHNA, YSLEER. Trimming stripped 4 bases from V and 10 bases from J, with 13 bases between. The CDR3 sequence is 12 residues long.

This clonotype was picked up many times. The gene calls are TRBV30 and TRBJ1-1, with TRBD1 matching 8 bases. Germline CDR1 is GTSNPN and CDR2 is SVGIG (reference sequence). V shed 8 bases and J 6 bases; nucleotides not matched to a gene: 8. The CDR3 consists of 12 residues. CDR3 sequence: CAATTGGPEAFF. DNA for the CDR3: TGTGCCGCGACCACAGGGGGGCCTGAAGCTTTCTTT.

This clonotype was observed a few times. The V call is TRBV20-1, the J call TRBJ2-1; D is uncertain. In germline, CDR1 is DFQATT, CDR2 SNEGSKA (reference sequence). The CDR3 is made up of 12 amino acids. The V end was cut by 2 bases, the J end by 8 bases, with 10 bases between. CDR3 amino acids: CSARPVWDEQFF. CDR3 nucleotide sequence: TGCAGTGCTAGACCTGTTTGGGATGAGCAGTTCTTC.

This chain uses TRBV12-3 or TRBV12-4 with TRBJ1-5, with 7 bases lining up with TRBD1. This CDR3 is built from 15 residues. V shed 7 bases and J 1 base; nucleotides not matched to a gene: 7. DNA for the CDR3: TGTGCCAGCACCTCGACAGGGAGAAGCAATCAGCCCCAGCATTTT. Its translation: CASTSTGRSNQPQHF.

This clonotype was counted between two and nine times. The V call is TRBV12-5, the J call TRBJ2-2; D perhaps matches TRBD1 (6 bases). The CDR3 runs to 16 residues. CDR1 LGHNT and CDR2 FRNRAP come from the germline V gene. V was cut by 5 bases and J by 1 base, with 14 bases left in between. The chain's CDR3 is CASGTSGHLNTGELFF. DNA of the CDR3: TGTGCTAGTGGTACCTCGGGACACTTGAACACCGGGGAGCTGTTTTTT.

The chain couples TRBV28 to TRBJ2-1; 11 nucleotides agree with TRBD2. V lost 4 bases to trimming and J lost 6 bases; unmatched junction nucleotides: 8. This CDR3 contains 16 residues. From germline, CDR1 is MDHEN and CDR2 SYDVKM. The CDR3 nucleotides are TGTGCCAGCAGTTACGGGACTAGCGGAGGGTCCAATGAGCAGTTCTTC. Its translation is CASSYGTSGGSNEQFF.

The table lists this clonotype with many counts. Mismatch with germline at one junction end may stem from a read error. The chain recombines TRBV6-2 or TRBV6-3 with TRBJ2-5, with D unclear. CDR3 length: 14 amino acids. CDR1 and CDR2 (germline): MNHEY, SVGEGT. CDR3 protein: CAGSYPGGRETQYF. Here the CDR3 DNA reads TGTGCCGGCAGTTACCCGGGCGGCAGGGAGACCCAGTACTTC.

Written as DNA, the CDR3 is TGTGCCAGCAGTTACGCGGCAGGGGGCACTGAAGCTTTCTTT. It yields the protein CASSYAAGGTEAFF. V gene TRBV6-5 combines with J gene TRBJ1-1, with TRBD1 matching over 7 bases. CDR1 and CDR2 from the germline V gene are MNHEY and SVGAGI. The V and J ends lost 2 bases and 4 bases, in that order; junction bases with no gene match: 4. The length of the CDR3 is 14 residues.

This clonotype was picked up a small number of times. The chain is built from TRBV19 and TRBJ2-5; no clear D. CDR1 is LNHDA and CDR2 is SQIVND in the germline V gene (reference sequence). The V gene lost 3 bases and the J gene lost 5 bases, with 4 bases spanning the gap. The CDR3 is made up of 11 amino acids. The CDR3 region is CASSISETQYF. In DNA, the CDR3 is TGTGCCAGTAGTATCTCTGAGACCCAGTACTTC.

The chain recombines TRBV29-1 with TRBJ2-1, with 7 nucleotides matching TRBD2. The ends lost 3 bases at V and 6 bases at J; junction bases unmatched: 5. Germline loops: CDR1 SQVTM, CDR2 ANQGSEA. The CDR3 is 13 amino acids. CDR3: CSVDLLAGNEQFF. DNA of the CDR3: TGCAGCGTTGATCTTTTAGCGGGCAATGAGCAGTTCTTC.

This clonotype was seen repeatedly, ten times or more. The chain uses TRBV7-2 and TRBJ1-2; no clear D. The V end lost 1 base, the J end lost 4 bases, and 10 bases lay between the germline ends. The CDR3 runs 14 residues. The germline V gene has CDR1 SGHTA and CDR2 FQGNSA. The CDR3 loop reads CASSLVPLTYGYTF. CDR3 nucleotides: TGTGCCAGCAGCTTAGTGCCACTCACCTATGGCTACACCTTC.

The chain uses TRBV20-1 and TRBJ2-1, with 7 bases aligning to TRBD1. Germline V lookup: CDR1 DFQATT, CDR2 SNEGSKA (reference sequence). V shed 4 bases and J 9 bases; nucleotides not matched to a gene: 9. This CDR3 region has 13 residues. The CDR3 here is CSAKGARVSEQFF. The CDR3 DNA reads TGCAGTGCTAAGGGGGCGCGAGTGAGTGAGCAGTTCTTC.

There are many counts of this clonotype. The gene calls are TRBV7-9 and TRBJ2-1; D uncertain. The CDR3 length is 12 residues. V was cut by 1 base and J by 9 bases, with 7 bases left in between. Germline CDR1 SEHNR, CDR2 FQNEAQ (reference sequence). In nucleotides, the CDR3 is TGTGCCAGCAGCTTAGGTGAAAGTGAGCAGTTCTTC. The encoded protein is CASSLGESEQFF.

This clonotype was picked up many times. The rearrangement links TRBV19 to TRBJ1-1, with TRBD1 identical over 7 bases. Germline V gives CDR1 LNHDA, CDR2 SQIVND (reference sequence). Trimming cost V 5 bases and J 5 bases; bases outside gene matches: 8. There are 14 residues in the CDR3. This chain's CDR3 is CASSSRQGWTEAFF. The CDR3 region has the DNA TGTGCCAGTAGTTCCCGACAGGGTTGGACTGAAGCTTTCTTT.